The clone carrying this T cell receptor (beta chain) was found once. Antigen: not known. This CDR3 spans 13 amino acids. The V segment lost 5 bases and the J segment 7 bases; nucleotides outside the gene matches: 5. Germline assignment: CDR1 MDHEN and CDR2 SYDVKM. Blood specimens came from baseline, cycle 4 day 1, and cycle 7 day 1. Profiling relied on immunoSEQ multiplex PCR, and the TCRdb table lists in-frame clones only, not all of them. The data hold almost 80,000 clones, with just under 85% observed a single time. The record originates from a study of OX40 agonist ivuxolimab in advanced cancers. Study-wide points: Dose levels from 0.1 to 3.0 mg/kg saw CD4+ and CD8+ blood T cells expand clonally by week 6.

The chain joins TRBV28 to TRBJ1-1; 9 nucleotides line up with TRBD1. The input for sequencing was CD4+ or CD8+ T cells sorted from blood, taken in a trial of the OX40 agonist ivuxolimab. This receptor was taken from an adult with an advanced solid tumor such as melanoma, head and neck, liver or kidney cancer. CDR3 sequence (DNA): TGTGCCAGCAGTAGACAGGGGGTTAGTGAAGCTTTCTTT. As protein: CASSRQGVSEAFF.